These 14 T cell receptor beta chains originate from one sample sequenced in a study of T cell clonality in common variable immunodeficiency. The table came from immunoSEQ multiplex PCR; TCRdb's copy has only in-frame clones and leaves some out. The sample holds 25,000 to 35,000 clones, and no clone turns up only once. The sequenced sample consisted of peripheral blood mononuclear cells. The receptors here all came from a person between 18 and 69 years old in good health.

Many counts were recorded for this clone. The read is 3 residues too short to cover the CDR3 end, so that end is filled in from the germline J gene. The genes are TRBV20-1 and TRBJ2-5; no firm D call. The V and J ends lost 5 bases and 1 base respectively, with 14 bases between them. Germline values: CDR1 DFQATT, CDR2 SNEGSKA (reference sequence). The CDR3 is 14 amino acids. The covered CDR3 bases are TGCAGTGCTTCGGAGACACCGACCCAAGAGACC. Translation gives CSASETPTQET. The full CDR3 sequence reads CSASETPTQETQYF.

This clone was counted between two and nine times. The read ends 3 residues before the CDR3 terminus; that terminus is restored from the germline J gene. The V call is TRBV18, the J call TRBJ1-6; D might be TRBD1 (5 bases). V dropped 0 bases and J dropped 7 bases, with 13 bases sitting between them. Germline assignment: CDR1 KGHSH and CDR2 LQKENI. This CDR3 spans 16 amino acids. The CDR3 protein is CASSPPGERGNSPLHF. CDR3 DNA (partial): TGTGCCAGCTCACCACCGGGAGAAAGGGGAAATTCACCC.

This clone was seen repeatedly, ten times or more. The CDR3 goes on 3 residues after the read ends, and that part is filled in from the germline J gene. V is TRBV7-3 and J is TRBJ2-5; 7 bases line up with TRBD1. The CDR3 runs 13 residues. CDR1 SGHTA and CDR2 FQGTGA come from the germline V gene. V dropped 6 bases and J dropped 4; count of bases not matched to a gene: 5. The CDR3 DNA, read in part, is TGTGCCAGCAGTCGACAGGGTGGAGAGACC. The encoded protein is CASSRQGGET. The whole CDR3 protein is CASSRQGGETQYF. Full variable domain (missing parts from reference TRBV7-3 and TRBJ2-5): GAGVSQTPSNKVTEKGKYVELRCDPISGHTALYWYRQSLGQGPEFLIYFQGTGAADDSGLPNDRFFAVRPEGSVSTLKIQRTERGDSAVYLCASSRQGGETQYFGPGTRLLVL.

This clone occurred many times. With the read ending 3 residues before the CDR3 end, the germline J gene is used to fill in that end. This rearrangement joins TRBV30 to TRBJ2-2; 14 bases match TRBD2. The germline V gene encodes CDR1 GTSNPN and CDR2 SVGIG (reference sequence). This CDR3 has 16 residues. The trim removed 8 bases at V and 2 bases at J, leaving 7 bases unmatched. CDR3 sequence reads: CARTSGRSPNTGELFF. CDR3 DNA, as far as it was read: TGTGCCAGGACTAGCGGGAGGAGCCCAAACACCGGGGAG.

This clone was seen many times. Read data end 3 residues before the CDR3 end; the end is taken from the germline J gene. The chain carries TRBV5-1 and TRBJ2-7; D is possibly TRBD2 (6 bases). The V and J ends lost 2 bases and 0 bases respectively, with 12 bases between them. Germline assignment: CDR1 SGHRS and CDR2 YFSETQ. This CDR3 has 15 amino acids. The sequenced part of the CDR3 DNA is TGCGCCAGCAGCTTAAGTCCTAGCGTCTCCTACGAG. It codes for CASSLSPSVSYE. The entire CDR3 sequence reads CASSLSPSVSYEQYF.

This clone was seen repeatedly, ten times or more. Coverage ceases 3 residues before the CDR3 finishes, and the germline J gene fills in the end. This sequence joins TRBV11-3 and TRBJ2-7; D remains unclear. V lost 5 bases, J lost 4 bases, and 12 bases lay in between. This CDR3 is built from 13 residues. CDR1 is SGHNT, CDR2 YENEEA, per germline. The CDR3 reads CASSLRVAYEQYF. Partial CDR3 DNA: TGTGCCAGCAGCCTCCGGGTAGCTTACGAG.

Ten or more counts support this clone. The DNA ends 3 residues before the CDR3 does, and the rest of the CDR3 is filled in from the germline J gene. The rearrangement uses TRBV6-1 and TRBJ1-2; no clear D. The ends were cut back, 3 bases at V and 6 bases at J, with 8 bases in the middle. Germline CDR1 MNHNS, CDR2 SASEGT. This CDR3 contains 12 residues. Here the CDR3 reads CASSEVGDGYTF. The sequenced part of the CDR3 DNA is TGTGCCAGCAGTGAGGTCGGGGATGGC.

In this sample, this clone turned up many times. Partial CDR3 DNA: TGTGCCAGCAGCCGCCGCCGACAGTATTCACCC. This encodes CASSRRRQYSP. The entire CDR3 protein is CASSRRRQYSPLHF. The chain links TRBV5-6 to TRBJ1-6; D may be TRBD1 (5 bases). The CDR3 end falls 3 residues outside the read, so it is completed with the germline J gene. CDR3 length: 14 residues. Germline-derived CDR1 and CDR2 are SGHDT and YYEEEE. With 4 bases removed from V and 8 bases from J, the gap between germline ends came to 13 bases.

As concerns this clone: The read is 3 residues too short to cover the CDR3 end, so that end is filled in from the germline J gene. The chain uses TRBV7-9 and TRBJ1-2, with D unclear. This CDR3 has 15 amino acids. In germline, CDR1 is SEHNR, CDR2 FQNEAQ (reference sequence). CDR3 DNA, as far as it was read: TGTGCCAGCAGCTTAGCAGCGGGAGCCTACAATGAC. Translating gives CASSLAAGAYND. The CDR3 reads in full as CASSLAAGAYNDYTF.

This clone was seen many times. The read ends 3 residues early relative to the CDR3; the germline J gene fills the gap. V usage is TRBV20-1 and J usage is TRBJ1-1, with D uncertain. Germline-derived CDR1 and CDR2 are DFQATT and SNEGSKA (reference sequence). There are 11 residues in the CDR3. The DNA read from the CDR3 is TGCGGCCTCGTTCTCCACACTGAA. It specifies CGLVLHTE. The entire CDR3 protein is CGLVLHTEAFF.

Ten or more counts support this clone. The read finishes 3 residues shy of the CDR3 end, and the germline J gene is used to complete it. V and J are TRBV19 and TRBJ2-1, with TRBD1 matching 8 bases. The ends lost 6 bases at V and 8 bases at J; junction bases unmatched: 3. Germline V gene data show CDR1 as LNHDA and CDR2 as SQIVND (reference sequence). This CDR3 is 12 amino acids long. CDR3 loop: CASSGQGYEQFF. The sequenced CDR3 bases are TGTGCCAGTAGCGGACAGGGCTATGAG. The full variable domain, completed using reference TRBV19 and TRBJ2-1, is DGGITQSPKYLFRKEGQNVTLSCEQNLNHDAMYWYRQDPGQGLRLIYYSQIVNDFQKGDIAEGYSVSREKKESFPLTVTSAQKNPTAFYLCASSGQGYEQFFGPGTRLTVL.

The table lists this clone with many counts. Sequencing ends 3 residues short of the CDR3 end; the germline J gene provides the rest. The V call is TRBV18, the J call TRBJ1-5, with a tentative D call TRBD1 (5 bases). The CDR3 covers 16 residues. CDR1 and CDR2 (germline): KGHSH, LQKENI. V dropped 6 bases and J dropped 2 bases, with 17 bases sitting between them. CDR3 DNA, as far as it was read: TGTGCCAGCTCCCCGACACAGGTCGGTGGCAATCAGCCC. Translating it yields CASSPTQVGGNQP. The CDR3 as a whole reads CASSPTQVGGNQPQHF.

The sample holds a few counts of this clone. Read sequence stops 3 residues before the CDR3 end, and the germline J gene provides the missing end. The V and J genes are TRBV19 and TRBJ2-3, with D unresolved. Germline lookup yields CDR1 LNHDA and CDR2 SQIVND (reference sequence). The length of the CDR3 is 14 residues. Here the CDR3 reads CASSIKQAYQPQYF. The CDR3 bases that were read are TGTGCCAGTAGTATTAAGCAGGCATATCAGCCG. Using reference TRBV19 and TRBJ2-3 for the parts outside the CDR3, the full variable domain is DGGITQSPKYLFRKEGQNVTLSCEQNLNHDAMYWYRQDPGQGLRLIYYSQIVNDFQKGDIAEGYSVSREKKESFPLTVTSAQKNPTAFYLCASSIKQAYQPQYFGPGTRLTVL.

Many counts were recorded for this clone. The read comes to an end 3 residues before the CDR3 does, leaving the germline J gene to fill in the end. The chain couples TRBV2 to TRBJ2-2, with 11 bases aligning to TRBD2. Germline CDR1 is SNHLY and CDR2 is FYNNEI. The trim removed 3 bases at V and 6 bases at J, leaving 6 bases unmatched. CDR3 length: 16 residues. The CDR3 bases that were read are TGTGCCAGCAGTGACCGTAGCGGGAGGGCGGCCGGGGAG. This gives the protein CASSDRSGRAAGE. The complete CDR3 reads CASSDRSGRAAGELFF.